Listed below are T cell receptor beta chains from one sample, sequenced in a study of shared clonotypes between healthy human individuals. Sequencing used immunoSEQ multiplex PCR; TCRdb keeps in-frame clones, though not all of them. The table shows about 1.1 million clones, with 78% occurring only once. Material: memory CD4+ T cells from PBMCs. The receptors were sampled from a man aged 18 to 35 in good health. Some clones in this sample may be carry-over from other donors' samples. Both conserved end residues are trimmed from each CDR3. D genes are given only for firm matches.

TRBJ2-4 | NA | TRBV4-1 | ASSQAGGGEAKNIQY
TRBJ1-1 | NA | TRBV19 | ASSSQRRGWAF
TRBJ2-2 | NA | TRBV15 | ATSRESPGELF
TRBJ2-5 | NA | TRBV2 | ASKWQGLGGETQY
TRBJ1-1 | NA | TRBV11-3 | ASSQNTEAF
TRBJ2-3 | NA | TRBV2 | ASSDRGTQY
TRBJ1-5 | NA | TRBV10-3 | AIAGVRDQPQH
TRBJ2-3 | TRBD2 | TRBV6-6 | ASRRGAAGEGYTQY
TRBJ2-6 | TRBD1 | TRBV5-1 | ASSLEGARANVLT
TRBJ1-4 | NA | TRBV6-5 | ASSARGVDEKLF
TRBJ2-5 | NA | TRBV2 | ASRGPQYQETQY
TRBJ2-1 | TRBD2 | TRBV9 | ASSEGGLAGSEEQF
TRBJ1-1 | NA | TRBV5-6 | ASSFLSGPEAF
TRBJ2-1 | TRBD2 | TRBV29-1 | SALISRRELLGYEQF
TRBJ2-2 | NA | TRBV6-5 | ASSYSRGRGGELF
TRBJ1-1 | TRBD1 | TRBV29-1 | SARTGSTEAF
TRBJ2-5 | NA | TRBV18 | ASSRDSRGEQY
TRBJ2-7 | TRBD2 | TRBV11-2 | ASSRPGLARHEQY
TRBJ1-5 | NA | TRBV6-1 | ATSADPSNQPQH
TRBJ2-5 | NA | TRBV30 | AWRRGPNQETQY
TRBJ2-7 | TRBD1 | TRBV6-6 | ASSYGTGAYEQY
TRBJ2-5 | TRBD1 | TRBV28 | ASSLLGQGARETQY
TRBJ2-5 | NA | TRBV6-6 | ASNQGGLAGVETQY
TRBJ2-2 | NA | TRBV9 | ASSVAYHTGELF
TRBJ2-7 | NA | TRBV11-3 | ASSLSGEKYEQY
TRBJ2-1 | TRBD1 | TRBV5-1 | ASSYRDSYNEQF
TRBJ2-1 | TRBD2 | TRBV5-1 | ASEDSGSYTGNEQF
TRBJ2-7 | NA | TRBV5-4 | ASRIGEGPYEQY
TRBJ2-5 | NA | TRBV7-3 | ASSSGPEETQY
TRBJ2-2 | NA | TRBV7-8 | ASSLRGRGNTGELF
TRBJ1-2 | TRBD1 | TRBV7-8 | ASSLFQGASGYT
TRBJ1-3 | NA | TRBV2 | ASSEGGGGNTIY
TRBJ2-3 | TRBD2 | TRBV11-2 | ASSLAIAGGTDTQY
TRBJ1-3 | NA | TRBV7-2 | ASSLLGSGNTIY
TRBJ2-6 | NA | TRBV6-1 | ASSVQAIGGANVLT
TRBJ1-2 | NA | TRBV5-1 | ASSLVGYGYT
TRBJ2-2 | NA | TRBV28 | ASSLNIQRTGELF
TRBJ2-1 | TRBD2 | TRBV9 | ASSVEGAGGRSEQF
TRBJ2-6 | TRBD2 | TRBV18 | ASSPGRASSYSGANVLT
TRBJ1-2 | NA | TRBV6-5 | ASSLQGGDYGYT
TRBJ2-5 | TRBD1 | TRBV7-9 | ASSGTPGQGAETQY
TRBJ1-2 | NA | TRBV10-3 | AISESNPRREYYGYT
TRBJ1-1 | TRBD1 | TRBV7-2 | ASTLGQMNTEAF
TRBJ1-4 | NA | TRBV27 | ATGGVATNEKLF
TRBJ2-2 | NA | TRBV11-3 | ASSFDQNTGELF
TRBJ2-3 | NA | TRBV6-6 | ASRERPPDTQY
TRBJ1-4 | TRBD1 | TRBV4-2 | ASSLHRGRGTNEKLF
TRBJ2-2 | TRBD1 | TRBV6-1 | ASSAPGQGTGELF
TRBJ1-2 | TRBD1 | TRBV10-3 | AISETNRGLS
TRBJ2-7 | TRBD2 | TRBV9 | ASSAGLDTTTY
TRBJ2-5 | NA | TRBV19 | ASSIGGFGETQY
TRBJ2-5 | TRBD1 | TRBV15 | ATSFGQGLAETQY
TRBJ2-7 | NA | TRBV2 | ASSVASEPYEQY
TRBJ2-7 | NA | TRBV5-1 | ASSFNTWGDPHEQY
TRBJ2-2 | NA | TRBV28 | ASSLVSGAGELF
TRBJ2-7 | TRBD2 | TRBV9 | ASSVSGGNHEQY